This T cell receptor (beta chain) was obtained from a study of T cell repertoires in cytomegalovirus infection. Study information: Both a matching HLA type and CMV infection were indicated by public TCR beta signatures.

There are 15 residues in the CDR3. Germline V CDR1 and CDR2: SGHTA, FQGNSA. V was pared by 5 bases and J by 0 bases, with 13 bases between. TCRdb passed the reads through MiXCR, listing each CDR3 protein once. Of 300,000 to 400,000 distinct CDR3 sequences listed, 15% to 20% are singletons. Study results and limitations: Totalled public TCR beta family frequency picked out people who carried CMV plus the relevant HLA. Dominant in the ex vivo response were TCR beta clonotypes restricted by HLA-C and specific for CMV.

The table lists this clonotype with many counts. The antigen remains undetermined. The clonotype originates from a human donor in good health (CMV status not recorded). Some clones in this sample may be carry-over from other donors' samples. Source material: PBMCs. The chain recombines TRBV7-2 with TRBJ2-5; no clear D gene. The CDR3: CASSLVDQYQETQYF. The CDR3 DNA reads as TGTGCCAGCAGCCTAGTTGATCAATACCAAGAGACCCAGTACTTC.